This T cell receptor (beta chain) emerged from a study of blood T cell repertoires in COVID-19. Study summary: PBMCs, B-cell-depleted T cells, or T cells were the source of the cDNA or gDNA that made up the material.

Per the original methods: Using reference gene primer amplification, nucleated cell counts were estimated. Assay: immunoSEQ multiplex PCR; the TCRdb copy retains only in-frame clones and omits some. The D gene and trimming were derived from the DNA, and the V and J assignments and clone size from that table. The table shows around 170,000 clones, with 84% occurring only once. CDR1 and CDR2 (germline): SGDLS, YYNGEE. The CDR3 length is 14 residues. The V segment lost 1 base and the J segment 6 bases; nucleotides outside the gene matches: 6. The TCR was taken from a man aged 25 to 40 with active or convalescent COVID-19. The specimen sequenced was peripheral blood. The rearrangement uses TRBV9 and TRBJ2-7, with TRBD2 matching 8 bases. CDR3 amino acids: CASSVLAGRGEQYF. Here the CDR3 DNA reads TGTGCCAGCAGCGTATTAGCGGGAAGGGGCGAGCAGTACTTC.